This T cell receptor (beta chain) was sequenced for a study of human T cells and chemical hapten exposure. The study extracted total RNA from unfractionated whole blood. Germline CDR1 and CDR2: MGHRA and YSYEKL. This CDR3 spans 13 amino acids. After removal of 0 bases from V and 8 bases from J, the junction contained 3 bases not matched to a gene. TCRdb analysed the 5' RACE reads with MiXCR anew, one entry per CDR3 protein. The data contain tens of thousands of distinct CDR3 sequences, more than 15% of them singletons. The chain couples TRBV4-1 to TRBJ1-1; TRBD1 agrees at 7 bases. The TCR originated in a female donor in good health. As DNA, the CDR3 is TGCGCCAGCAGCCAAGAAAGGGGGCTGGAAGCTTTCTTT. Translating it yields CASSQERGLEAFF.